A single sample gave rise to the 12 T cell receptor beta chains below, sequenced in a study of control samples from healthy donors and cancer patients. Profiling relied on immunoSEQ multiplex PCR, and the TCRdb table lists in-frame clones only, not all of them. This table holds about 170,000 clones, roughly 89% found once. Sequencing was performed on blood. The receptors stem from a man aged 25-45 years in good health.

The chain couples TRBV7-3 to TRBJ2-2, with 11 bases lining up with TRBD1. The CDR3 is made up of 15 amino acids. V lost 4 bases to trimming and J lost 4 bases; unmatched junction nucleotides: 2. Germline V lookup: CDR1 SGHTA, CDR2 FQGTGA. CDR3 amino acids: CASSSGTGGTGELFF. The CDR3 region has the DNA TGTGCCAGCAGCTCCGGGACAGGGGGCACCGGGGAGCTGTTTTTT.

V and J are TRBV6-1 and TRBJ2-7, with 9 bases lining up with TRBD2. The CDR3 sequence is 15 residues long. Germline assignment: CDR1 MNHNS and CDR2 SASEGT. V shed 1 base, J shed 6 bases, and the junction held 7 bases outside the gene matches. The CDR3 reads CASSEEIAGEGEQYF. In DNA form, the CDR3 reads TGTGCCAGCAGTGAAGAAATAGCGGGGGAAGGCGAGCAGTACTTC.

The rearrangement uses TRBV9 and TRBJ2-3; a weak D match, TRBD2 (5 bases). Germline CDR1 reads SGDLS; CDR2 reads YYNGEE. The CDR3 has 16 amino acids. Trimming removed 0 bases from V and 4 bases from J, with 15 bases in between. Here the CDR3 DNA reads TGTGCCAGCAGCGTAGGACTACTGATCAGCCCAGATACGCAGTATTTT. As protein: CASSVGLLISPDTQYF. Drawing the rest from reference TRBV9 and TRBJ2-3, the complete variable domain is DSGVTQTPKHLITATGQRVTLRCSPRSGDLSVYWYQQSLDQGLQFLIQYYNGEERAKGNILERFSAQQFPDLHSELNLSSLELGDSALYFCASSVGLLISPDTQYFGPGTRLTVL.

The CDR3 nucleotides are TGTGCCAGCAGCTTGCTTAAGGTCAGCAACACCGGGGAGCTGTTTTTT. It yields the protein CASSLLKVSNTGELFF. The genes are TRBV5-4 and TRBJ2-2; D gene unclear. Trimming left V 1 base short and J 2 bases short, with 12 bases between. The CDR3 has 16 amino acids. Germline V CDR1 and CDR2: SGHNT, YYREEE (reference sequence). Drawing the rest from reference TRBV5-4 and TRBJ2-2, the complete variable domain is ETGVTQSPTHLIKTRGQQVTLRCSSQSGHNTVSWYQQALGQGPQFIFQYYREEENGRGNFPPRFSGLQFPNYSSELNVNALELDDSALYLCASSLLKVSNTGELFFGEGSRLTVL.

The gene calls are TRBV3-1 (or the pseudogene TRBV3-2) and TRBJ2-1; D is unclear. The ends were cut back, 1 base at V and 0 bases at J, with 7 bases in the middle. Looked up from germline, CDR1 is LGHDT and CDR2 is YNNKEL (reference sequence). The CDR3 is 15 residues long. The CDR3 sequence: CASSQVTSSYNEQFF. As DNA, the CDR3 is TGTGCCAGCAGCCAAGTGACAAGCTCCTACAATGAGCAGTTCTTC.

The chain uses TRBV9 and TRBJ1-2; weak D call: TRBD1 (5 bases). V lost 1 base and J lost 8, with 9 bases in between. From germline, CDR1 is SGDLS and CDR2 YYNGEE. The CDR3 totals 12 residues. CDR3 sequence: CASSVQGGGYTF. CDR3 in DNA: TGTGCCAGCAGCGTACAGGGAGGAGGCTACACCTTC.

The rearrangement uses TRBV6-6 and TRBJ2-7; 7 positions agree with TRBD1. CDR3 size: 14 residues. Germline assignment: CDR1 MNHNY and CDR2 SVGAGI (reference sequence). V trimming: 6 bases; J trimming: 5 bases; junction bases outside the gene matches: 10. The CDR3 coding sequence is TGTGCCAGCAGCCCTCGACAGGGCGGCCACGAGCAGTACTTC. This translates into CASSPRQGGHEQYF.

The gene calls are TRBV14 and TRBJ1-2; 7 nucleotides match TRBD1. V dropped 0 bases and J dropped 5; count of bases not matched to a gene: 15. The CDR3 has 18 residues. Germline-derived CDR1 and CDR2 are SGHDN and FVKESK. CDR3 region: CASSQERRNRGPTYGYTF. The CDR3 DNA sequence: TGTGCCAGCAGCCAAGAAAGAAGAAACAGGGGCCCGACTTATGGCTACACCTTC.

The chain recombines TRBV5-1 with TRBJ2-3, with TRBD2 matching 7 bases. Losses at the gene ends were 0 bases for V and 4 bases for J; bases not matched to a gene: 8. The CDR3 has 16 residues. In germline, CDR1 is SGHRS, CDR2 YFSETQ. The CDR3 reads CASSLDPGGRADTQYF. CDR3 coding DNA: TGCGCCAGCAGCTTGGACCCGGGAGGAAGGGCAGATACGCAGTATTTT.

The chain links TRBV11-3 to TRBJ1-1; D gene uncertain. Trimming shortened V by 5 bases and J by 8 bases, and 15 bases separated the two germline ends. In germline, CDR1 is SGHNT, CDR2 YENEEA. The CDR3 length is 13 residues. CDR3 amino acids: CASSPSRVGEAFF. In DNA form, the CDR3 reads TGTGCCAGCAGCCCATCCCGGGTGGGAGAAGCTTTCTTT. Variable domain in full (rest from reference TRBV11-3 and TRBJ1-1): EAGVVQSPRYKIIEKKQPVAFWCNPISGHNTLYWYLQNLGQGPELLIRYENEEAVDDSQLPKDRFSAERLKGVDSTLKIQPAELGDSAVYLCASSPSRVGEAFFGQGTRLTVV.

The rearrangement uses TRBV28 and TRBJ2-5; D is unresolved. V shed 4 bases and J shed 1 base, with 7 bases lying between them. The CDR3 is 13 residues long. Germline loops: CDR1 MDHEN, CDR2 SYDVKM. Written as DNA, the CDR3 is TGTGCCAGCAGTTCGGACGGCCAAGAGACCCAGTACTTC. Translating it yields CASSSDGQETQYF.

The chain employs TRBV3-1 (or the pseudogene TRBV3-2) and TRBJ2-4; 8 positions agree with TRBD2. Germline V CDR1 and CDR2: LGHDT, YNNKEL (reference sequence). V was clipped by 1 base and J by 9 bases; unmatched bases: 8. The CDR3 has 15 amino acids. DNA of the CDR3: TGTGCCAGCAGCCAAGTGGGCGGGGGGTCCGGCATTCAGTACTTC. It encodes CASSQVGGGSGIQYF.